This section outlines one TCR beta chain sequence together with its context. The antigen is not known. Trimming shortened V by 4 bases and J by 6 bases, and 13 bases separated the two germline ends. Per germline, CDR1 MDHEN and CDR2 SYDVKM. This CDR3 comprises 15 residues. The sample comes from a study of cytomegalovirus exposure and HLA in healthy donors. The study's findings and limits: A previous analysis found most TCR beta V segments productive roughly 90% or roughly 30% of the time. Immune exposure was documented only through CMV serostatus.

This PCR relied on a set of 60 Vbeta primers and 13 Jbeta primers. Measured with immunoSEQ multiplex PCR; TCRdb has only the in-frame clones, and not every one. This table holds about 100,000 clones, 84% found once. The V call is TRBV28, the J call TRBJ1-6; possible D gene TRBD1, 6 bases. This receptor was identified in a woman between 18 and 29 years old in good health and CMV-seronegative. Specimen: PBMCs. The CDR3 is CASSSGTSVNSPLHF. The CDR3 DNA is TGTGCCAGCAGTTCGGGGACATCAGTTAATTCACCCCTCCACTTT.